The 20 T cell receptor beta chains below come from one sample, sequenced in a study of cytomegalovirus exposure and HLA in healthy donors. The PCR employed 60 Vbeta primers together with 13 Jbeta primers. Using immunoSEQ multiplex PCR, the repertoire was profiled, and TCRdb retains in-frame clones only, with some absent. Here the sample spans around 190,000 clones, more than 65% being singletons. The sample consisted of PBMCs. Receptor source: a woman aged 45-65 years in good health and CMV-seronegative.

V is TRBV7-9 and J is TRBJ1-6; D is perhaps TRBD1 (6 bases). Trimming removed 1 base at V and 11 bases at J, with 18 bases between. The germline V gene encodes CDR1 SEHNR and CDR2 FQNEAQ (reference sequence). The CDR3 loop spans 16 amino acids. The CDR3 DNA sequence: TGTGCCAGCAGCTTAGGCCGGTCCTTACAGGGTACACCCCTCCACTTT. Residues: CASSLGRSLQGTPLHF.

V is TRBV6-1 and J is TRBJ2-2; maybe TRBD1 (5 bases). The CDR3 loop spans 15 amino acids. The germline V gene encodes CDR1 MNHNS and CDR2 SASEGT. Trimming removed 7 bases from V and 4 bases from J, with 16 bases in between. The CDR3 loop is CASTTGSAGTGELFF. The DNA of the CDR3 is TGTGCCAGCACCACAGGTTCTGCAGGCACCGGGGAGCTGTTTTTT.

V is TRBV7-9 and J is TRBJ2-5; perhaps TRBD1 as D (5 bases). Trimming pared 9 bases from V and 5 bases from J, leaving 13 bases between. CDR3 length: 12 amino acids. Germline CDR1 reads SEHNR; CDR2 reads FQNEAQ (reference sequence). CDR3: CASLQALETQYF. The CDR3 DNA sequence: TGTGCCAGTCTACAGGCGCTTGAGACCCAGTACTTC.

The chain recombines TRBV28 with TRBJ2-2, with a possible D match to TRBD2 (6 bases). The V end was cut by 6 bases, the J end by 9 bases, with 17 bases between. This CDR3 comprises 14 residues. Germline V gives CDR1 MDHEN, CDR2 SYDVKM. The DNA for the CDR3 is TGTGCCAGCAGACACGGGACTGTACAGAGGGAGCTGTTTTTT. This gives the protein CASRHGTVQRELFF.

V is TRBV27 and J is TRBJ2-3; TRBD1 agrees at 7 bases. Germline V gene data show CDR1 as MNHEY and CDR2 as SMNVEV (reference sequence). The CDR3 has 17 residues. With 3 bases clipped from V and 2 bases from J, the junction kept 11 bases outside the gene matches. The CDR3 spells CASSFEGAFSSTDTQYF. The CDR3 region has the DNA TGTGCCAGCAGTTTCGAGGGGGCTTTTAGTTCCACAGATACGCAGTATTTT.

The J gene is TRBJ2-4, the V gene TRBV2, with 7 bases aligning to TRBD2. CDR3 length: 15 residues. Germline V gene data show CDR1 as SNHLY and CDR2 as FYNNEI. J was trimmed by 4 bases and V by 7 bases; bases with no gene match: 10. The DNA of the CDR3 is TGTGCCAGCATTATCTTCACAGCGGGAAAAAACATTCAGTACTTC. It specifies CASIIFTAGKNIQYF.

The chain carries TRBV28 and TRBJ1-3; 9 nucleotides agree with TRBD1. With 0 bases clipped from V and 0 bases from J, the junction kept 6 bases outside the gene matches. The CDR3 covers 18 residues. The V gene's germline CDR1 is MDHEN and CDR2 SYDVKM. In nucleotides, the CDR3 is TGTGCCAGCAGTTTATGGGGGACAGGGCCGAGCTCTGGAAACACCATATATTTT. Its protein product is CASSLWGTGPSSGNTIYF. Together with reference TRBV28 and TRBJ1-3, the CDR3 gives the full variable domain: DVKVTQSSRYLVKRTGEKVFLECVQDMDHENMFWYRQDPGLGLRLIYFSYDVKMKEKGDIPEGYSVSREKKERFSLILESASTNQTSMYLCASSLWGTGPSSGNTIYFGEGSWLTVV.

This clone was seen a few times. This rearrangement joins TRBV28 to TRBJ2-7; maybe TRBD2 (5 bases). Trimming pared 5 bases from V and 5 bases from J, leaving 16 bases between. The CDR3 loop spans 14 amino acids. The germline CDR1 and CDR2 sequences are MDHEN and SYDVKM. CDR3 DNA sequence: TGTGCCAGCAGTACCAGGAGAGGGCGGAACGAGCAGTACTTC. This gives the protein CASSTRRGRNEQYF.

The rearrangement uses TRBV6-5 and TRBJ2-7; unclear D gene. Per the germline V gene, CDR1 is MNHEY and CDR2 is SVGAGI. This CDR3 is 14 amino acids long. The germline V and J ends were trimmed by 0 bases and 7 bases, with 13 bases remaining between them. CDR3 region: CASSYSGPEEEQYF. The CDR3 DNA reads as TGTGCCAGCAGTTACTCAGGTCCAGAGGAGGAGCAGTACTTC.

This sequence joins TRBV2 and TRBJ2-5; D is unclear. The germline V gene encodes CDR1 SNHLY and CDR2 FYNNEI. Between the trimmed V and J ends, which lost 3 bases and 1 base, there was a span of 12 bases. This CDR3 comprises 15 residues. The CDR3 protein is CASSDVGRLQETQYF. The CDR3 region has the DNA TGTGCCAGCAGTGACGTCGGAAGACTCCAAGAGACCCAGTACTTC.

The chain is built from TRBV30 and TRBJ1-4, with D perhaps matching TRBD1 (5 bases). Germline CDR1 and CDR2: GTSNPN and SVGIG (reference sequence). V shed 0 bases and J shed 2 bases, with 13 bases lying between them. The CDR3 spans 16 residues. The CDR3 region is CAWSVRQFNTNEKLFF. The CDR3 DNA reads as TGTGCCTGGAGTGTAAGACAGTTCAACACTAATGAAAAACTGTTTTTT.

This clone was seen only a few times. This chain uses TRBV27 with TRBJ1-6, with D perhaps matching TRBD1 (5 bases). CDR3 length: 15 residues. Germline lookup yields CDR1 MNHEY and CDR2 SMNVEV (reference sequence). The V end lost 2 bases, the J end lost 7 bases, and 12 bases lay between the germline ends. CDR3 amino acids: CASSLGGVGNSPLHF. DNA of the CDR3: TGTGCCAGCAGTTTAGGGGGGGTTGGAAATTCACCCCTCCACTTT.

The sample holds one count of this clone. This sequence joins TRBV9 and TRBJ2-6; D is unclear. CDR3 length equals 15 residues. Germline values: CDR1 SGDLS, CDR2 YYNGEE. With 0 bases removed from V and 4 bases from J, the gap between germline ends came to 8 bases. The CDR3 is CASSVGGLGANVLTF. In nucleotides, the CDR3 is TGTGCCAGCAGCGTAGGAGGCCTCGGGGCCAACGTCCTGACTTTC.

This clone was detected only a few times. This chain links TRBV4-2 with TRBJ2-1; D is undetermined. Germline CDR1 reads LGHNA; CDR2 reads YNFKEQ. Trimming removed 4 bases from V and 0 bases from J, with 16 bases in between. The CDR3 has 17 residues. This chain's CDR3 is CASSRPLAESSYNEQFF. The CDR3 coding sequence is TGTGCCAGCAGCCGCCCTCTCGCGGAGAGCTCCTACAATGAGCAGTTCTTC.

This chain uses TRBV6-4 with TRBJ1-2; TRBD1 agrees at 7 bases. Unmatched junction bases numbered 6, after V lost 5 bases and J lost 0 bases. Germline loops: CDR1 MRHNA, CDR2 SNTAGT. This CDR3 is 15 amino acids long. CDR3 DNA: TGTGCCAGCAGTCAAACAGGGGTGGCTAACTATGGCTACACCTTC. Translating gives CASSQTGVANYGYTF.

This clone was picked up a small number of times. The V and J genes are TRBV2 and TRBJ2-3; 8 bases fit TRBD2. V trimming: 6 bases; J trimming: 3 bases; junction bases outside the gene matches: 8. CDR1 is SNHLY and CDR2 is FYNNEI in the germline V gene. The CDR3 runs to 15 residues. CDR3 residues: CASRLSGVGTDTQYF. The CDR3 DNA is TGTGCCAGCAGACTTAGCGGGGTTGGGACAGATACGCAGTATTTT. The full variable domain, rest sourced from reference TRBV2 and TRBJ2-3, is EPEVTQTPSHQVTQMGQEVILRCVPISNHLYFYWYRQILGQKVEFLVSFYNNEISEKSEIFDDQFSVERPDGSNFTLKIRSTKLEDSAMYFCASRLSGVGTDTQYFGPGTRLTVL.

This clone was counted a few times. One end of the junction varies from germline; a read error may be responsible. This chain connects TRBV7-7 to TRBJ2-3; D perhaps matches TRBD2 (5 bases). This CDR3 region has 13 residues. Germline loops: CDR1 SSHAT, CDR2 FNYEAQ (reference sequence). CDR3 residues: CASSPHEGYTQYF. CDR3 DNA sequence: TGTGCTAGCAGCCCCCACGAGGGATATACGCAGTATTTT. Full variable domain (outside the CDR3, taken from reference TRBV7-7 and TRBJ2-3): GAGVSQSPRYKVTKRGQDVTLRCDPISSHATLYWYQQALGQGPEFLTYFNYEAQPDKSGLPSDRFSAERPEGSISTLTIQRTEQRDSAMYRCASSPHEGYTQYFGPGTRLTVL.

The chain couples TRBV5-1 to TRBJ1-4; D is possibly TRBD1 (5 bases). V lost 6 bases and J 2 bases, leaving 11 bases between the germline ends. Germline CDR1 reads SGHRS; CDR2 reads YFSETQ. This CDR3 comprises 14 residues. CDR3 sequence reads: CASTVAGTNEKLFF. In DNA, the CDR3 is TGCGCCAGCACCGTCGCAGGGACTAATGAAAAACTGTTTTTT.

The V gene is TRBV2, the J gene TRBJ2-5; the D gene is possibly TRBD1 (5 bases). Germline V gene lookup returns CDR1 SNHLY and CDR2 FYNNEI. Deletions cut 2 bases from V and 11 bases from J, with 24 bases between. CDR3 length: 16 residues. The DNA of the CDR3 is TGTGCCAGCAGTGAATGGGGCCGGCAGGACCCTAGAGAGCAGTACTTC. Translation: CASSEWGRQDPREQYF.

The chain uses TRBV6-5 and TRBJ1-1; the D gene is possibly TRBD1 (6 bases). Per germline, CDR1 MNHEY and CDR2 SVGAGI. The CDR3 totals 15 residues. Trimming cost V 0 bases and J 7 bases, with 15 bases left between them. The CDR3 loop is CASSYSGGRFGEAFF. CDR3 bases: TGTGCCAGCAGTTACTCGGGGGGGCGGTTTGGTGAAGCTTTCTTT.